Below, 25 T cell receptor beta chains from the same sample are listed, as sequenced in a study of T cell responses to AZD1222 COVID-19 vaccine. Sequencing was performed with immunoSEQ multiplex PCR; in TCRdb, only in-frame clones are kept and a portion is missing. The top ten hold about 1.4% of the sample, which has roughly 140,000 clones, approximately 90% seen once. Sequencing used peripheral blood, obtained 28 days after the second AZD1222 dose. The receptors were gathered from an adult who received the AZD1222 COVID-19 vaccine.

This chain links TRBV5-1 with TRBJ1-1; possibly TRBD1 for D (6 bases). This CDR3 has 14 residues. Germline CDR1 reads SGHRS; CDR2 reads YFSETQ. The ends were cut back, 2 bases at V and 0 bases at J, with 8 bases in the middle. The CDR3 nucleotides are TGCGCCAGCAGCTTCCGGACAGTGAACACTGAAGCTTTCTTT. Translating it yields CASSFRTVNTEAFF.

The gene calls are TRBV2 and TRBJ2-1; D not resolved. In germline, CDR1 is SNHLY, CDR2 FYNNEI. This CDR3 comprises 16 residues. V shed 0 bases and J shed 5 bases, with 14 bases lying between them. The CDR3 region is CASSEARIRVNNEQFF. CDR3 DNA sequence: TGTGCCAGCAGTGAAGCGCGCATTCGGGTTAACAATGAGCAGTTCTTC.

The CDR3 region is CASSLGYGTGNTGELFF. DNA for the CDR3: TGTGCCAGCAGCTTAGGCTATGGGACAGGGAACACCGGGGAGCTGTTTTTT. This chain uses TRBV11-3 with TRBJ2-2; 8 bases are shared with TRBD1. Per germline, CDR1 SGHNT and CDR2 YENEEA. This CDR3 is 17 amino acids long. Trimming cost V 1 base and J 1 base; bases outside gene matches: 5.

The genes are TRBV6-5 and TRBJ1-1; possible D gene TRBD1, 5 bases. Trimming left V 0 bases short and J 11 bases short, with 19 bases between. In germline, CDR1 is MNHEY, CDR2 SVGAGI. This CDR3 comprises 15 residues. The CDR3 loop is CASSYSTRREGAAFF. DNA for the CDR3: TGTGCCAGCAGTTACTCGACCCGCCGGGAAGGGGCCGCTTTCTTT.

The rearrangement links TRBV5-1 to TRBJ2-3; D is unclear. V lost 3 bases and J lost 2, with 1 base in between. The CDR3 consists of 11 residues. The germline gives CDR1 SGHRS, CDR2 YFSETQ. The chain's CDR3 is CASSYTDTQYF. The CDR3 coding sequence is TGCGCCAGCAGCTACACAGATACGCAGTATTTT.

This chain uses TRBV7-8 with TRBJ2-7; 11 bases agree with TRBD2. The V gene end was trimmed by 5 bases and the J gene end by 0 bases; junction bases not matched to a gene: 9. Germline assignment: CDR1 SGHVS and CDR2 FQNEAQ. The CDR3 extends over 17 amino acids. DNA of the CDR3: TGTGCCAGCAGCCGTGGCACTAGCGGGGGTTACTCCTACGAGCAGTACTTC. It codes for CASSRGTSGGYSYEQYF.

The chain uses TRBV11-2 and TRBJ2-2, with 8 bases identical to TRBD1. The V segment lost 7 bases and the J segment 5 bases; nucleotides outside the gene matches: 9. This CDR3 region has 15 residues. CDR1 SGHAT and CDR2 FQNNGV come from the germline V gene. The CDR3 sequence is CASTIGTGPTGELFF. The CDR3 nucleotides read TGTGCCAGCACCATAGGGACAGGTCCTACCGGGGAGCTGTTTTTT. Drawing the rest from reference TRBV11-2 and TRBJ2-2, the complete variable domain is EAGVAQSPRYKIIEKRQSVAFWCNPISGHATLYWYQQILGQGPKLLIQFQNNGVVDDSQLPKDRFSAERLKGVDSTLKIQPAKLEDSAVYLCASTIGTGPTGELFFGEGSRLTVL.

The V and J genes are TRBV24-1 and TRBJ1-4; 10 bases fit TRBD1. The CDR3 runs to 14 residues. After removal of 4 bases from V and 8 bases from J, the junction contained 3 bases not matched to a gene. Germline-derived CDR1 and CDR2 are KGHDR and SFDVKD. CDR3 sequence: CATSDQTGGEKLFF. As DNA, the CDR3 is TGTGCCACCAGTGACCAGACAGGGGGCGAAAAACTGTTTTTT.

The chain couples TRBV5-1 to TRBJ1-1; perhaps TRBD1 as D (6 bases). This CDR3 is 14 amino acids long. Trimming removed 4 bases from V and 0 bases from J, with 10 bases in between. From germline, CDR1 is SGHRS and CDR2 YFSETQ. CDR3 nucleotides: TGCGCCAGCAGCCCGGGGGCATTGAACACTGAAGCTTTCTTT. Its translation is CASSPGALNTEAFF.

The chain recombines TRBV5-1 with TRBJ2-3; the D gene could be TRBD1 or TRBD2 (6 bases each). Germline values: CDR1 SGHRS, CDR2 YFSETQ. This CDR3 is 14 amino acids long. The V gene lost 4 bases and the J gene lost 4 bases, with 13 bases spanning the gap. This CDR3 reads CASSGGRTADTQYF. The CDR3 bases are TGCGCCAGCAGCGGGGGGCGGACAGCAGATACGCAGTATTTT. Together with reference TRBV5-1 and TRBJ2-3, the CDR3 gives the full variable domain: KAGVTQTPRYLIKTRGQQVTLSCSPISGHRSVSWYQQTPGQGLQFLFEYFSETQRNKGNFPGRFSGRQFSNSRSEMNVSTLELGDSALYLCASSGGRTADTQYFGPGTRLTVL.

V usage is TRBV19 and J usage is TRBJ1-1; D unclear. In germline, CDR1 is LNHDA, CDR2 SQIVND (reference sequence). V lost 5 bases to trimming and J lost 2 bases, with 12 bases between them. The CDR3 consists of 14 residues. CDR3 coding DNA: TGTGCCAGTAGTCACGGCAGAATTAACACTGAAGCTTTCTTT. Amino acid sequence: CASSHGRINTEAFF. Variable domain in full (rest from reference TRBV19 and TRBJ1-1): DGGITQSPKYLFRKEGQNVTLSCEQNLNHDAMYWYRQDPGQGLRLIYYSQIVNDFQKGDIAEGYSVSREKKESFPLTVTSAQKNPTAFYLCASSHGRINTEAFFGQGTRLTVV.

This chain uses TRBV7-9 with TRBJ2-2; D unclear. This CDR3 region has 17 residues. Germline V CDR1 and CDR2: SEHNR, FQNEAQ (reference sequence). Trimming cost V 7 bases and J 0 bases, with 18 bases left between them. For the CDR3, the DNA is TGTGCCAGCAACACCCCCTCTCGGCAGGCGAACACCGGGGAGCTGTTTTTT. It translates to CASNTPSRQANTGELFF.

The rearrangement joins TRBV15 to TRBJ2-1; tentative D call: TRBD1 (6 bases). Germline V gene data show CDR1 as LNHNV and CDR2 as YYDKDF (reference sequence). V lost 9 bases and J 7 bases, leaving 7 bases between the germline ends. The CDR3 extends over 10 amino acids. The CDR3 DNA sequence: TGTGCCACAGGGGGTAATGAGCAGTTCTTC. This translates into CATGGNEQFF.

The chain uses TRBV5-1 and TRBJ1-3; D is ambiguous. The CDR3 is made up of 13 amino acids. Per germline, CDR1 SGHRS and CDR2 YFSETQ. V was trimmed by 2 bases and J by 4 bases, leaving 7 bases between them. The CDR3 protein is CASSFTSGNTIYF. The DNA of the CDR3 is TGCGCCAGCAGCTTCACGTCGGGAAACACCATATATTTT. Drawing the rest from reference TRBV5-1 and TRBJ1-3, the complete variable domain is KAGVTQTPRYLIKTRGQQVTLSCSPISGHRSVSWYQQTPGQGLQFLFEYFSETQRNKGNFPGRFSGRQFSNSRSEMNVSTLELGDSALYLCASSFTSGNTIYFGEGSWLTVV.

V gene TRBV3-1 (or the pseudogene TRBV3-2) combines with J gene TRBJ2-7; D is undetermined. Between the trimmed V and J ends, which lost 1 base and 3 bases, there was a span of 7 bases. CDR1 LGHDT and CDR2 YNNKEL come from the germline V gene (reference sequence). CDR3 size: 13 residues. CDR3 protein: CASSQAFNYEQYF. The CDR3 DNA reads TGTGCCAGCAGCCAAGCGTTCAACTACGAGCAGTACTTC.

The CDR3 protein is CATSRAGSQPQHF. In DNA, the CDR3 is TGTGCCACCAGCAGAGCCGGGAGTCAGCCCCAGCATTTT. The chain links TRBV15 to TRBJ1-5; D remains ambiguous. The CDR3 extends over 13 amino acids. Trimming removed 1 base from V and 6 bases from J, with 7 bases in between. Germline V gene lookup returns CDR1 LNHNV and CDR2 YYDKDF (reference sequence).

This clone was recorded many times. The CDR3 spells CATSSLRSGPYEQYF. The DNA of the CDR3 is TGTGCCACCAGCAGCCTGAGGTCAGGCCCCTACGAGCAGTACTTC. The J gene is TRBJ2-7, the V gene TRBV15; no clear D gene. The CDR3 covers 15 residues. With 3 bases removed from V and 2 bases from J, the gap between germline ends came to 14 bases. Germline V gives CDR1 LNHNV, CDR2 YYDKDF (reference sequence).

In this sample, this clone turned up a few times. The chain joins TRBV9 to TRBJ2-1; 15 bases match TRBD2. V lost 3 bases to trimming and J lost 1 base; unmatched junction nucleotides: 8. Germline assignment: CDR1 SGDLS and CDR2 YYNGEE. The CDR3 is made up of 19 amino acids. In nucleotides, the CDR3 is TGTGCCAGCAGCGCGGGGGGACTAGCGGGAGGATTGTCCTACAATGAGCAGTTCTTC. Protein sequence: CASSAGGLAGGLSYNEQFF. Full variable domain (outside the CDR3, taken from reference TRBV9 and TRBJ2-1): DSGVTQTPKHLITATGQRVTLRCSPRSGDLSVYWYQQSLDQGLQFLIQYYNGEERAKGNILERFSAQQFPDLHSELNLSSLELGDSALYFCASSAGGLAGGLSYNEQFFGPGTRLTVL.

Remarks on this clone: One end of the junction does not line up with germline, which may come from a read error. The V gene is TRBV11-3, the J gene TRBJ1-1; D remains ambiguous. There are 13 residues in the CDR3. The germline CDR1 and CDR2 sequences are SGHNT and YENEEA. The CDR3 DNA follows: TGTGCCAGCAGCTTAGATCTAGAAGCTGAGGCTTTCTTT. It encodes CASSLDLEAEAFF.

This clone was observed a few times. The rearrangement uses TRBV7-2 and TRBJ2-7; D is unclear. The V gene's germline CDR1 is SGHTA and CDR2 FQGNSA. This CDR3 contains 14 residues. Trimming shortened V by 5 bases and J by 1 base, and 12 bases separated the two germline ends. The DNA for the CDR3 is TGTGCCAGCAGCGCACGTCTAGTTTCCTACGAGCAGTACTTC. Translating it yields CASSARLVSYEQYF. Complete variable domain (other parts from reference TRBV7-2 and TRBJ2-7): GAGVSQSPSNKVTEKGKDVELRCDPISGHTALYWYRQSLGQGLEFLIYFQGNSAPDKSGLPSDRFSAERTGGSVSTLTIQRTQQEDSAVYLCASSARLVSYEQYFGPGTRLTVT.

This clone was found once. CDR3 bases: TGTGCCAGCAGTTCGAGAGGTACCACGGGGACTGAAGCTTTCTTT. It is translated as CASSSRGTTGTEAFF. The V gene is TRBV27, the J gene TRBJ1-1; D not resolved. Germline V CDR1 and CDR2: MNHEY, SMNVEV (reference sequence). V shed 4 bases and J shed 5 bases, with 17 bases lying between them. This CDR3 is built from 15 residues.

This chain connects TRBV5-6 to TRBJ1-2; D unresolved. The CDR3 has 12 residues. Between the trimmed V and J ends, which lost 2 bases and 6 bases, there was a span of 8 bases. The V gene's germline CDR1 is SGHDT and CDR2 YYEEEE. CDR3 in DNA: TGTGCCAGCAGCTTCGGGAGGGATGGCTACACCTTC. Amino acid sequence: CASSFGRDGYTF. Variable domain in full (rest from reference TRBV5-6 and TRBJ1-2): DAGVTQSPTHLIKTRGQQVTLRCSPKSGHDTVSWYQQALGQGPQFIFQYYEEEERQRGNFPDRFSGHQFPNYSSELNVNALLLGDSALYLCASSFGRDGYTFGSGTRLTVV.

This sequence joins TRBV5-1 and TRBJ2-2; 9 bases line up with TRBD2. V trimming: 6 bases; J trimming: 6 bases; junction bases outside the gene matches: 3. Germline V gives CDR1 SGHRS, CDR2 YFSETQ. The CDR3 spans 13 residues. CDR3 in DNA: TGCGCCAGCAAAACTAGCGGGCCCGGGGAGCTGTTTTTT. This codes for CASKTSGPGELFF. Using reference TRBV5-1 and TRBJ2-2 for the parts outside the CDR3, the full variable domain is KAGVTQTPRYLIKTRGQQVTLSCSPISGHRSVSWYQQTPGQGLQFLFEYFSETQRNKGNFPGRFSGRQFSNSRSEMNVSTLELGDSALYLCASKTSGPGELFFGEGSRLTVL.

This chain links TRBV5-1 with TRBJ1-1; D remains unclear. Germline-derived CDR1 and CDR2 are SGHRS and YFSETQ. The CDR3 has 17 residues. V dropped 0 bases and J dropped 2 bases, with 17 bases sitting between them. Here the CDR3 reads CASSLAPQLQPNTEAFF. CDR3 coding DNA: TGCGCCAGCAGCTTGGCCCCCCAGCTCCAACCTAACACTGAAGCTTTCTTT.

The rearrangement links TRBV5-1 to TRBJ2-5, with a tentative D call TRBD1 (5 bases). V gave up 3 bases and J gave up 3 bases, with 9 bases separating them. Germline lookup yields CDR1 SGHRS and CDR2 YFSETQ. The CDR3 has 13 residues. CDR3 DNA: TGCGCCAGCAGCTGGGCCAGGGAAGAGACCCAGTACTTC. Translation: CASSWAREETQYF.